These 29 T cell receptor beta chains were sequenced from one sample in a study of T cell changes during pregnancy in multiple sclerosis. The repertoire was sequenced with immunoSEQ multiplex PCR; TCRdb's copy has only in-frame clones and lacks some. The sample shows about 57,000 clones, about nine tenths of them seen only once. Sequencing used peripheral blood, obtained in the first trimester of pregnancy. The receptors here all came from a female donor in good health, enrolled as a control in a pregnancy study.

This chain joins TRBV6-5 and TRBJ2-7, with 10 bases fitting TRBD1. CDR1 and CDR2 (germline): MNHEY, SVGAGI. The CDR3 loop spans 15 amino acids. Unmatched junction bases numbered 14, after V lost 8 bases and J lost 7 bases. In DNA form, the CDR3 reads TGTGCCAGCGGGTTTACCGGGACAGGGGTATGGGAGCAGTACTTC. This codes for CASGFTGTGVWEQYF.

The rearrangement joins TRBV7-6 to TRBJ2-1; 7 bases match TRBD2. V trimming: 4 bases; J trimming: 9 bases; junction bases outside the gene matches: 6. The CDR3 covers 13 residues. Germline CDR1 is SGHVS and CDR2 is FNYEAQ. Here the CDR3 DNA reads TGTGCCAGCAGCTCTTTAAGGACTAGTGAGCAGTTCTTC. Residues: CASSSLRTSEQFF.

This chain connects TRBV7-9 to TRBJ1-1, with D uncertain. The CDR3 is made up of 15 amino acids. Germline assignment: CDR1 SEHNR and CDR2 FQNEAQ (reference sequence). The V end lost 2 bases, the J end lost 5 bases, and 15 bases lay between the germline ends. CDR3 protein: CASSLTGAGDTEAFF. The DNA of the CDR3 is TGTGCCAGCAGCTTAACGGGCGCGGGTGATACTGAAGCTTTCTTT. Complete variable domain (other parts from reference TRBV7-9 and TRBJ1-1): DTGVSQNPRHKITKRGQNVTFRCDPISEHNRLYWYRQTLGQGPEFLTYFQNEAQLEKSRLLSDRFSAERPKGSFSTLEIQRTEQGDSAMYLCASSLTGAGDTEAFFGQGTRLTVV.

The chain recombines TRBV7-8 with TRBJ2-3, with 12 bases aligning to TRBD2. CDR3 length equals 18 residues. Germline CDR1 and CDR2: SGHVS and FQNEAQ. V trimming: 4 bases; J trimming: 5 bases; junction bases outside the gene matches: 13. The CDR3, as DNA: TGTGCCAGCAGCTCCAGCTGGGTCACTAGCGGGGGGCGAGATACGCAGTATTTT. Translating gives CASSSSWVTSGGRDTQYF.

The chain combines TRBV7-2 with TRBJ2-7; D gene uncertain. The CDR3 runs to 12 residues. The V gene's germline CDR1 is SGHTA and CDR2 FQGNSA. The ends were cut back, 3 bases at V and 2 bases at J, with 5 bases in the middle. The CDR3 reads CASSFAAYEQYF. Here the CDR3 DNA reads TGTGCCAGCAGCTTTGCGGCCTACGAGCAGTACTTC.

CDR3 DNA sequence: TGTGCCTGGACCCGACAGGGACTAAACATTCAGTACTTC. This encodes CAWTRQGLNIQYF. This rearrangement joins TRBV30 to TRBJ2-4, with a possible D match to TRBD1 (7 bases). Deletions cut 4 bases from V and 6 bases from J, with 13 bases between. Germline CDR1 reads GTSNPN; CDR2 reads SVGIG (reference sequence). The CDR3 has 13 residues.

In this sample, this clone turned up once. J is TRBJ1-4 and V is TRBV15; a possible D gene is TRBD1 (5 bases). Trimming stripped 0 bases from V and 12 bases from J, with 20 bases between. The germline CDR1 and CDR2 sequences are LNHNV and YYDKDF (reference sequence). The CDR3 contains 16 residues. CDR3 sequence reads: CATSREATAYGEELFF. The CDR3 nucleotides read TGTGCCACCAGCAGAGAGGCGACAGCCTATGGAGAAGAACTGTTTTTT.

The chain combines TRBV5-5 with TRBJ1-1, with unresolved D. CDR3 length equals 13 residues. The V gene lost 1 base and the J gene lost 3 bases, with 7 bases spanning the gap. The germline CDR1 and CDR2 sequences are SGHKS and YYEKEE (reference sequence). The CDR3 bases are TGTGCCAGCAGCTTGTCAGGTCACACTGAAGCTTTCTTT. Translation gives CASSLSGHTEAFF.

This sequence joins TRBV4-1 and TRBJ2-2; no clear D gene. The CDR3 extends over 15 amino acids. Trimming took 1 base from V and 6 from J, leaving 12 bases between them. CDR1 MGHRA and CDR2 YSYEKL come from the germline V gene. The CDR3 loop reads CASSQGVGVSGELFF. The CDR3 DNA sequence: TGCGCCAGCAGCCAAGGAGTAGGAGTCTCCGGGGAGCTGTTTTTT.

This chain connects TRBV28 to TRBJ2-6; TRBD1 agrees at 9 bases. Germline loops: CDR1 MDHEN, CDR2 SYDVKM. The J segment lost 3 bases and the V segment lost 2 bases, leaving 5 bases of the junction unmatched. The CDR3 runs to 17 residues. The CDR3 DNA follows: TGTGCCAGCAGTTTAATACAGGGGGCGGGTGGGGCCAACGTCCTGACTTTC. This encodes CASSLIQGAGGANVLTF.

The V call is TRBV9, the J call TRBJ2-7; TRBD2 matches at 9 bases. The CDR3 is 14 residues long. CDR1 SGDLS and CDR2 YYNGEE come from the germline V gene. The junction had 1 base not matched to a gene; V was cut back by 0 bases and J by 3 bases. This chain's CDR3 is CASSVAAGGYEQYF. CDR3 bases: TGTGCCAGCAGCGTAGCAGCGGGAGGCTACGAGCAGTACTTC.

V usage is TRBV2 and J usage is TRBJ2-5; TRBD2 agrees at 8 bases. CDR3 length: 14 amino acids. The germline V gene encodes CDR1 SNHLY and CDR2 FYNNEI. CDR3 sequence reads: CVFLQREMGETQYF. DNA for the CDR3: TGTGTGTTCCTACAGCGGGAGATGGGGGAGACCCAGTACTTC. Full variable domain (outside the CDR3, taken from reference TRBV2 and TRBJ2-5): EPEVTQTPSHQVTQMGQEVILRCVPISNHLYFYWYRQILGQKVEFLVSFYNNEISEKSEIFDDQFSVERPDGSNFTLKIRSTKLEDSAMYFCVFLQREMGETQYFGPGTRLLVL.

This clone was seen a few times. The V call is TRBV27, the J call TRBJ1-2; 7 nucleotides agree with TRBD1. The CDR3 spans 15 residues. Germline V gene sequence: CDR1 MNHEY, CDR2 SMNVEV (reference sequence). J lost 0 bases, V lost 5 bases, and 6 bases had no gene match. The CDR3 spells CASSPRQGPNYGYTF. CDR3 DNA: TGTGCCAGCAGTCCAAGACAGGGCCCTAACTATGGCTACACCTTC.

This clone is a singleton in its sample. The chain couples TRBV13 to TRBJ2-7; TRBD2 aligns across 16 bases. After removal of 3 bases from V and 4 bases from J, the junction contained 9 bases not matched to a gene. Germline V gene sequence: CDR1 PRHDT, CDR2 FYEKMQ (reference sequence). The CDR3 loop spans 18 amino acids. This CDR3 is CASSFGGLAGGLKYEQYF. The CDR3 region has the DNA TGTGCCAGCAGCTTTGGGGGACTAGCGGGGGGGCTAAAATACGAGCAGTACTTC.

The chain links TRBV7-9 to TRBJ1-3; D not resolved. The V end was cut by 3 bases, the J end by 0 bases, with 9 bases between. The CDR3 runs to 15 residues. Looked up from germline, CDR1 is SEHNR and CDR2 is FQNEAQ (reference sequence). CDR3 residues: CASSFGAGSGNTIYF. The CDR3 DNA reads TGTGCCAGCAGCTTCGGCGCGGGCTCTGGAAACACCATATATTTT.

The chain carries TRBV7-9 and TRBJ2-7, with 7 bases matching TRBD2. CDR3 length equals 17 residues. The trim removed 5 bases at V and 5 bases at J, leaving 18 bases unmatched. Germline values: CDR1 SEHNR, CDR2 FQNEAQ (reference sequence). The CDR3 DNA is TGTGCCAGCAGCGGCCAGGGTGCGGGGGTGCCCCTACACGAGCAGTACTTC. It yields the protein CASSGQGAGVPLHEQYF.

This chain joins TRBV6-5 and TRBJ1-2; 7 bases fit TRBD1. CDR3 length: 16 residues. Germline assignment: CDR1 MNHEY and CDR2 SVGAGI. V lost 4 bases, J lost 9 bases, and 17 bases stayed unmatched. The CDR3 nucleotides read TGTGCCAGCAGTTTGGACCCGGACAGGACAACGGCCAGCTACACCTTC. Translation: CASSLDPDRTTASYTF.

This chain joins TRBV30 and TRBJ2-7; 12 bases match TRBD2. The V segment lost 0 bases and the J segment 3 bases; nucleotides outside the gene matches: 6. Germline CDR1 is GTSNPN and CDR2 is SVGIG (reference sequence). The CDR3 contains 16 residues. The chain's CDR3 is CAWSVPMGLAGYEQYF. Written as DNA, the CDR3 is TGTGCCTGGAGTGTACCCATGGGACTAGCGGGCTACGAGCAGTACTTC.

The chain employs TRBV6-5 and TRBJ2-7; tentatively, D is TRBD2 (6 bases). The CDR3 extends over 15 amino acids. Per germline, CDR1 MNHEY and CDR2 SVGAGI. Trimming stripped 4 bases from V and 2 bases from J, with 15 bases between. The CDR3 spells CASSSGMGGPYEQYF. The CDR3 DNA sequence: TGTGCCAGCAGTTCCGGGATGGGGGGACCCTACGAGCAGTACTTC.

The chain uses TRBV2 and TRBJ2-2, with no clear D. The V end lost 6 bases, the J end lost 6 bases, and 17 bases lay between the germline ends. The CDR3 is 15 residues long. Germline V gives CDR1 SNHLY, CDR2 FYNNEI. CDR3 in amino acids: CASSSQKVSPGELFF. Here the CDR3 DNA reads TGTGCCAGCAGCTCCCAGAAGGTTAGCCCCGGGGAGCTGTTTTTT.

J is TRBJ1-1 and V is TRBV12-5, with D possibly TRBD1 on 5 matching bases. V was clipped by 5 bases and J by 0 bases, with 10 bases between them. Looked up from germline, CDR1 is LGHNT and CDR2 is FRNRAP. This CDR3 is 14 amino acids long. This CDR3 reads CASGPDTMNTEAFF. The CDR3, as DNA: TGTGCTAGTGGTCCGGACACGATGAACACTGAAGCTTTCTTT.

The chain has TRBV2 and TRBJ1-5; D ambiguous. Trimming left V 1 base short and J 2 bases short, with 6 bases between. The CDR3 spans 14 residues. The V gene's germline CDR1 is SNHLY and CDR2 FYNNEI. The CDR3 region is CASSEESGNQPQHF. The CDR3, as DNA: TGTGCCAGCAGTGAAGAAAGCGGCAATCAGCCCCAGCATTTT.

The sample holds a few counts of this clone. The chain combines TRBV27 with TRBJ1-6; D perhaps matches TRBD1 (6 bases). V shed 3 bases and J shed 5 bases, with 14 bases lying between them. The germline gives CDR1 MNHEY, CDR2 SMNVEV (reference sequence). The CDR3 spans 16 residues. The CDR3, as DNA: TGTGCCAGCAGTTTGGAGGGGGGGTTCCATAATTCACCCCTCCACTTT. It is translated as CASSLEGGFHNSPLHF.

The chain recombines TRBV7-6 with TRBJ2-1, with TRBD2 as a possible D gene (5 bases). V lost 4 bases and J lost 6, with 10 bases in between. The CDR3 is made up of 13 amino acids. In germline, CDR1 is SGHVS, CDR2 FNYEAQ. The CDR3 here is CASSSAAVNEQFF. CDR3 sequence (DNA): TGTGCCAGCAGCTCCGCAGCGGTCAATGAGCAGTTCTTC.

In its sample, this clone was seen a few times. The chain joins TRBV10-3 to TRBJ2-7; no definite D call. Per germline, CDR1 ENHRY and CDR2 SYGVKD. Deletions cut 10 bases from V and 6 bases from J, with 13 bases between. The CDR3 consists of 11 residues. DNA of the CDR3: TGTGCCACCTCCCCACCCGGCGAGCAGTACTTC. Translating gives CATSPPGEQYF.

The rearrangement joins TRBV5-1 to TRBJ1-4; 7 bases are a match to TRBD1. Germline trimming cut 2 bases from V and 2 bases from J; bases unmatched to any gene: 6. Germline CDR1 is SGHRS and CDR2 is YFSETQ. The CDR3 contains 16 residues. CDR3 sequence (DNA): TGCGCCAGCAGCTTTACAGGGGCAGCGACTAATGAAAAACTGTTTTTT. Its translation: CASSFTGAATNEKLFF.

The CDR3 region has the DNA TGCAGCGTCCTATCGTACAATGAGCAGTTCTTC. Protein product: CSVLSYNEQFF. V and J are TRBV29-1 and TRBJ2-1; D is uncertain. Trimming removed 6 bases at V and 4 bases at J, with 7 bases between. The CDR3 consists of 11 residues. Looked up from germline, CDR1 is SQVTM and CDR2 is ANQGSEA.

This clone was seen a few times. J is TRBJ1-3 and V is TRBV18; 7 bases are shared with TRBD1. The trim removed 1 base at V and 2 bases at J, leaving 5 bases unmatched. Germline V lookup: CDR1 KGHSH, CDR2 LQKENI. This CDR3 comprises 16 residues. The CDR3 region has the DNA TGTGCCAGCTCACCACAAGGGACAGAAGCTGGAAACACCATATATTTT. Translation: CASSPQGTEAGNTIYF. Full variable domain (missing parts from reference TRBV18 and TRBJ1-3): NAGVMQNPRHLVRRRGQEARLRCSPMKGHSHVYWYRQLPEEGLKFMVYLQKENIIDESGMPKERFSAEFPKEGPSILRIQQVVRGDSAAYFCASSPQGTEAGNTIYFGEGSWLTVV.

V usage is TRBV9 and J usage is TRBJ2-7; TRBD2 aligns across 9 bases. V trimming: 3 bases; J trimming: 0 bases; junction bases outside the gene matches: 13. Looked up from germline, CDR1 is SGDLS and CDR2 is YYNGEE. This CDR3 spans 18 amino acids. The DNA of the CDR3 is TGTGCCAGCAGCGGTAGCGGGAGCCACTCCCCCGGCTCCTACGAGCAGTACTTC. Encoded protein: CASSGSGSHSPGSYEQYF.